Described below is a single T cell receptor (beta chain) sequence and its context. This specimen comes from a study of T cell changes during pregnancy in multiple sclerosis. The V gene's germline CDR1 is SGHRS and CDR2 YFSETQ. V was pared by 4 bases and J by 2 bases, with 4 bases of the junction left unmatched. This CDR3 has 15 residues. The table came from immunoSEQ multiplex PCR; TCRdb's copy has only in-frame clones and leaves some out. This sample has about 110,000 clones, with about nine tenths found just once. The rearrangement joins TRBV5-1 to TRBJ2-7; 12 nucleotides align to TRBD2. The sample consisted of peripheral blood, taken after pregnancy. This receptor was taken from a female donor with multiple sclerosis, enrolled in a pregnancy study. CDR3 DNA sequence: TGCGCCAGCAGCCCTGCTAGCGGGAGGGCCTACGAGCAGTACTTC. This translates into CASSPASGRAYEQYF.